This T cell receptor (beta chain) comes out of a study of blood T cell repertoires in COVID-19. Study-wide context: Samples came from the United States, Italy and Spain, spanning acute and convalescent COVID-19. The cDNA or gDNA used as material had been derived from T cells, B-cell-depleted T cells, or PBMCs.

V lost 10 bases to trimming and J lost 7 bases; unmatched junction nucleotides: 20. Germline CDR1 reads ENHRY; CDR2 reads SYGVKD. The CDR3 spans 17 residues. Per the authors' pipeline: Estimates of nucleated cell counts were drawn from the amplification of reference gene primers. Assay used: immunoSEQ multiplex PCR; TCRdb lists only in-frame clones, some missing. V and J calls and clone size come straight from that table; D and trimming were deduced from the DNA. The sample contains around 150,000 clones, approximately 87% of which appear only once. This clone was recorded a few times. This chain joins TRBV10-3 and TRBJ2-1; 9 bases align to TRBD2. Material for sequencing was peripheral blood. The origin of this receptor is a woman between 40 and 50 years old with acute or convalescent COVID-19. CDR3 region: CATNALVLAGRGNEQFF. As DNA, the CDR3 is TGTGCCACCAACGCCCTCGTCCTAGCGGGGCGGGGAAATGAGCAGTTCTTC.